Listed below are T cell receptor beta chains from one sample, sequenced in a study of blood T cell repertoires in COVID-19. The repertoire was sequenced with immunoSEQ multiplex PCR; TCRdb's copy has only in-frame clones and lacks some. The sample has 100,000 to 150,000 clones, 55% to 70% seen once. The sequencing input was peripheral blood. All receptors come from an older woman with acute or convalescent COVID-19. CDR3s include the opening cysteine and the closing phenylalanine or tryptophan. A D gene is named only where the DNA matches it firmly. Clone size is stated in some rows and not others, as once, few, many or a class when expanded.

TGTGCCAGCAGCGTAGGACACAGGGCGGTTAACTCTGGGGCCAACGTCCTGACTTTC	CASSVGHRAVNSGANVLTF	TRBV9	TRBJ2-6	NA	NA
TGTGCCAGCAGCGTAGGAGCAGGTTCACCCCTCCACTTT	CASSVGAGSPLHF	TRBV9	TRBJ1-6	NA	few
TGTGCCAGCAGCTTAAGAGACAGGGACACTGAAGCTTTCTTT	CASSLRDRDTEAFF	TRBV7-8	TRBJ1-1	TRBD1	NA
TGTGCCAGTAGTAACGGACAGGGAGGCGAGCAGTACTTC	CASSNGQGGEQYF	TRBV19	TRBJ2-7	TRBD1	NA
TGTGCCAGCAGTGAATGGGGACAGCCCACAGATACGCAGTATTTT	CASSEWGQPTDTQYF	TRBV2	TRBJ2-3	TRBD1	once
TGCAGCGTTCAGGGACTAGCGGCCAATGAGCAGTTCTTC	CSVQGLAANEQFF	TRBV29-1	TRBJ2-1	TRBD2	once
TGTGCCTACTCGAGTTACTCGAATGAGCAGTTCTTC	CAYSSYSNEQFF	TRBV30	TRBJ2-1	NA	few
TGTGCCAGCAGCGCTTCGGGACTAGCGGGCTACGAGCAGTACTTC	CASSASGLAGYEQYF	TRBV9	TRBJ2-7	TRBD2	NA
TGTGCCAGTAGTGTAACAGGGGGTATTGATGGCTACACCTTC	CASSVTGGIDGYTF	TRBV19	TRBJ1-2	TRBD1	NA
TGTGCCAGCAGTTCGACAGGGAGGAGTTGGCAAGAGACCCAGTACTTC	CASSSTGRSWQETQYF	TRBV28	TRBJ2-5	NA	few
TGTGCCAGCAGACGTCAGGGGGCTACGGGAAACACCATATATTTT	CASRRQGATGNTIYF	TRBV2	TRBJ1-3	TRBD1	NA
TGTGCCAGCAGTTTATGGGACAGGCCTCCCTACGAGCAGTACTTC	CASSLWDRPPYEQYF	TRBV27	TRBJ2-7	TRBD1	NA
TGTGCCAGCAGTTACACGGGACTCAAGGGCAATCAGCCCCAGCATTTT	CASSYTGLKGNQPQHF	TRBV6-5	TRBJ1-5	NA	NA
TGTGCCAGCACAGGGGAAGATACGCAGTATTTT	CASTGEDTQYF	TRBV12-3/TRBV12-4	TRBJ2-3	NA	NA
TGTGCCAGCAGCCGAGGGGACAGGGGACTTCTCTATGGCTACACCTTC	CASSRGDRGLLYGYTF	TRBV14	TRBJ1-2	TRBD1	once
TGTGCCAGCAGCCGCTTGAGAGGAGGCATGGGCCATGAAAAACTGTTTTTT	CASSRLRGGMGHEKLFF	TRBV3-1/TRBV3-2	TRBJ1-4	NA	NA
TGTGCCAGCAGTTTATTTTCGGGGAGCACCATATATTTT	CASSLFSGSTIYF	TRBV12-3/TRBV12-4	TRBJ1-3	NA	NA
TGTGCTAGTGGGTTTGGCGGGGAGTTGAATGAGCAGTTCTTC	CASGFGGELNEQFF	TRBV12-5	TRBJ2-1	NA	NA
TGTGCCAGCAGCCCCGGACAGCCTAGGGAGACCCAGTACTTC	CASSPGQPRETQYF	TRBV6-2/TRBV6-3	TRBJ2-5	NA	NA
TGCAGCGTTGATGCTGGACTAGCGGGAGGACCTGGCGGGGAGCTGTTTTTT	CSVDAGLAGGPGGELFF	TRBV29-1	TRBJ2-2	TRBD2	once
TGTGCCTGGAGTGTTGGAGGGCACGGCAAAAACATTCAGTACTTC	CAWSVGGHGKNIQYF	TRBV30	TRBJ2-4	NA	NA
TGTGCCAGCAGTTTTACCAGGAACACTGAAGCTTTCTTT	CASSFTRNTEAFF	TRBV6-6	TRBJ1-1	NA	NA
TGTGCCAGCAGCCCCCGGGACAGGGGGGCCAATCAGCCCCAGCATTTT	CASSPRDRGANQPQHF	TRBV5-8	TRBJ1-5	TRBD1	NA
TGTGCCAGCAGCAGCGGGAGCGACTATGGCTACACCTTC	CASSSGSDYGYTF	TRBV6-5	TRBJ1-2	NA	NA
TGTGCCAGCAGTTTGTCTGGACAGGGTGTCGATTCACCCCTCCACTTT	CASSLSGQGVDSPLHF	TRBV27	TRBJ1-6	TRBD1	medium-sized
TGCGCCAGCAGCTTGGTGACAGGGCCCCACAATGAGCAGTTCTTC	CASSLVTGPHNEQFF	TRBV5-1	TRBJ2-1	TRBD1	NA
TGTGCCAGTAGTATAACGGGAGCCAATTCACCCCTCCACTTT	CASSITGANSPLHF	TRBV19	TRBJ1-6	NA	NA